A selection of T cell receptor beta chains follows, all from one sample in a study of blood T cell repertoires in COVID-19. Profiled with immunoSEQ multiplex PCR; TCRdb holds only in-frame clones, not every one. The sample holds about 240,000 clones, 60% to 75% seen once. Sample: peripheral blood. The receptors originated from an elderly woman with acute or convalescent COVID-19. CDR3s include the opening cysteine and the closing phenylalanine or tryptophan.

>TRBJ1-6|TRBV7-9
CASSFQGTHNSPLHF
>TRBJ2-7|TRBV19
CASSSLAGGRYEQYF
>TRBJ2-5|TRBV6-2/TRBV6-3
CASSYRERGGRQETQYF
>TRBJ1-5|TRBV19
CASSTLSNQPQHF
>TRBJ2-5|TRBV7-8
CASSSGAGGRETQYF
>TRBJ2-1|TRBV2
CASSPFERNNEQFF
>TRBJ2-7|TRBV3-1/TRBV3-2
CASSKPDRIEQYF
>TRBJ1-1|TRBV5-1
CASSSGGSINTEAFF
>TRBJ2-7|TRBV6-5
CASSRQERNYEQYF
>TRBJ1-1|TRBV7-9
CASSLLTEAFF
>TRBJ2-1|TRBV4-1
CASSQVIGFSGGNYNEQFF
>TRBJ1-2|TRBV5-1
CASSLEGDLGYGYTF
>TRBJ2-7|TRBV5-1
CASSGQFGYEQYF
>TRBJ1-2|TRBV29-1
CSIGTAQNYGYTF
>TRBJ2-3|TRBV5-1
CASSPRTSGNADTQYF
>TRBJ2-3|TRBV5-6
CTSSLGVKSSTDTQYF
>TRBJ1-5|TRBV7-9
CASSFSVNQPQHF
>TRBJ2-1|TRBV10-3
CAISEPLERTSGRYNEQFF
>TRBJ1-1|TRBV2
CAIKTGEQTEAFF
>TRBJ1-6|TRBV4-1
CASSQFIRSTGLNSPLHF
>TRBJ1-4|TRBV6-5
CATPPGTNEKLFF
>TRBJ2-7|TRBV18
CASSPDRVGEQYF
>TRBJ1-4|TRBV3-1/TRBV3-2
CASSRLGGSEKLFF
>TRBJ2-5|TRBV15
CATSREFGSGIPGTQYF
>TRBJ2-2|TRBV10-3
CAISVGSGANTGELFF
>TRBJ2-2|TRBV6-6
CASSASGRAEVRELFF
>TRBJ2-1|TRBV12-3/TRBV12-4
CASMGSSGKRFF
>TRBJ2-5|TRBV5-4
CASSDPRSSTETQYF
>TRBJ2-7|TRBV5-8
CASSRSSGGSSYEQYF
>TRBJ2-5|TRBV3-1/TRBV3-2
CASSPWVGVTQYF
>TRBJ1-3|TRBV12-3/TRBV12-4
CASSLRTGNTIYF
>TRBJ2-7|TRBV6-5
CASSYQTGLGYEQYF
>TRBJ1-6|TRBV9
CASSVGADATNSPLHF
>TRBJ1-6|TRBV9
CASSVAGSYSPLHF
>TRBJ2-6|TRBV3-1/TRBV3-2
CASSQESSGANVLTF
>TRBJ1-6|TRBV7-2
CASSFQGPNSPLHF
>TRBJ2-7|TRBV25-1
CASSAGRGILHSYEQYF
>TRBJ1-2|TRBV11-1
CASSRGRNYGYTF
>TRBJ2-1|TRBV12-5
CASGLEQGAYEQFF
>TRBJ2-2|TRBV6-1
CASSVWASGSTGELFF
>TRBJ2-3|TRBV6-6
CASTGLAGGQNTQYF
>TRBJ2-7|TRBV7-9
CASSFGLAGVEQYF
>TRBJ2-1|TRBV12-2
CASRLVDRLSYNEQFF
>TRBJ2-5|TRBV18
CASSPGTGNGQTQYF
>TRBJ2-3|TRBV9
CASSVGSRASTDTQYF
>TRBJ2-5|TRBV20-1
CSASGGQVQETQYF
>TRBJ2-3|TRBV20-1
CSASTDTQYF
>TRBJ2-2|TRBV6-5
CASSYSGAGGGELFF
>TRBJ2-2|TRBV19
CASSMHLDRFTGELFF
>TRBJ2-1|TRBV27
CASSYRRDYNEQFF
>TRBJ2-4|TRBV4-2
CASSQGWVAGLAKNIQYF
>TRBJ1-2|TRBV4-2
CASRFDRANYGYTF